These 28 T cell receptor beta chains came from one sample sequenced in a study of blood T cell repertoires in COVID-19. Produced via immunoSEQ multiplex PCR; TCRdb's table is partial and in-frame only. The profile shows about 73,000 clones, 83% of them singletons. Sample: peripheral blood. Receptors were obtained from a woman in her sixties with acute or convalescent COVID-19.

This clone occurred once. The chain couples TRBV6-5 to TRBJ2-7, with 7 bases aligning to TRBD1. The CDR3 loop spans 15 amino acids. Germline-derived CDR1 and CDR2 are MNHEY and SVGAGI. Trimming at V came to 1 base and at J to 6 bases, leaving 9 bases not matched to a gene. The CDR3 DNA sequence: TGTGCCAGCAGTTACTATAAGACAGGGCCGTCCGAGCAGTACTTC. Its translation: CASSYYKTGPSEQYF.

The chain is built from TRBV19 and TRBJ1-1; D is perhaps TRBD1 (5 bases). Germline loops: CDR1 LNHDA, CDR2 SQIVND (reference sequence). With 6 bases removed from V and 6 bases from J, the gap between germline ends came to 20 bases. This CDR3 comprises 15 residues. The DNA for the CDR3 is TGTGCCAGTAGGAGGGGCGGGGGGTCAAGCCCTGAAGCTTTCTTT. It encodes CASRRGGGSSPEAFF.

This clone was recorded many times. V is TRBV5-4 and J is TRBJ2-7; 14 nucleotides line up with TRBD2. From germline, CDR1 is SGHNT and CDR2 YYREEE (reference sequence). The V segment lost 4 bases and the J segment 1 base; nucleotides outside the gene matches: 7. This CDR3 spans 17 amino acids. CDR3 coding DNA: TGTGCCAGCAGCCAAGGACTAGCGGGGGGAGGGTCCTACGAGCAGTACTTC. Its protein is CASSQGLAGGGSYEQYF.

Only a few counts were recorded for this clone. The V gene is TRBV5-5, the J gene TRBJ2-2; 10 nucleotides match TRBD1. Germline CDR1 reads SGHKS; CDR2 reads YYEKEE (reference sequence). V trimming: 1 base; J trimming: 6 bases; junction bases outside the gene matches: 6. This CDR3 spans 16 amino acids. DNA of the CDR3: TGTGCCAGCAGCTTGTGGGGGACAGGGGCGGCCGGGGAGCTGTTTTTT. It is translated as CASSLWGTGAAGELFF.

V gene TRBV5-1 combines with J gene TRBJ1-4; 7 bases are a match to TRBD1. Losses at the gene ends were 2 bases for V and 8 bases for J; bases not matched to a gene: 6. CDR1 and CDR2 (germline): SGHRS, YFSETQ. This CDR3 is 14 amino acids long. Written as DNA, the CDR3 is TGCGCCAGCAGCTTAGGGGGCGGTCGGGAAAAACTGTTTTTT. It specifies CASSLGGGREKLFF.

About this clone itself: A junction boundary mismatches the germline segment, possibly from a read error. The chain employs TRBV11-2 and TRBJ1-5; D possibly corresponds to TRBD1 (6 bases). Germline lookup yields CDR1 SGHAT and CDR2 FQNNGV. The CDR3 sequence is 13 residues long. The CDR3: CASSLDRTAEVDF. In nucleotides, the CDR3 is TGTGCCAGCAGCTTAGATCGGACAGCCGAGGTGGATTTT.

This chain connects TRBV18 to TRBJ1-2; 10 bases fit TRBD1. The CDR3 extends over 15 amino acids. Germline assignment: CDR1 KGHSH and CDR2 LQKENI. The J segment lost 3 bases and the V segment lost 3 bases, leaving 4 bases of the junction unmatched. The CDR3 reads CASSPTGTGDYGYTF. As DNA, the CDR3 is TGTGCCAGCTCACCGACCGGGACAGGGGACTATGGCTACACCTTC.

The chain links TRBV3-1 (or the pseudogene TRBV3-2) to TRBJ1-1, with a possible D match to TRBD1 (6 bases). The CDR3 loop spans 13 amino acids. Trimming shortened V by 1 base and J by 6 bases, and 9 bases separated the two germline ends. Per germline, CDR1 LGHDT and CDR2 YNNKEL (reference sequence). The CDR3 reads CASSQGGGPEAFF. Written as DNA, the CDR3 is TGTGCCAGCAGCCAAGGGGGGGGCCCTGAAGCTTTCTTT.

This sequence joins TRBV2 and TRBJ1-1; D remains ambiguous. V was cut by 3 bases and J by 0 bases, with 11 bases left in between. CDR3 length equals 15 residues. Germline CDR1 and CDR2: SNHLY and FYNNEI. The CDR3 loop reads CASSDAGSMNTEAFF. The CDR3 region has the DNA TGTGCCAGCAGTGACGCAGGCTCCATGAACACTGAAGCTTTCTTT.

The chain joins TRBV6-5 to TRBJ1-5, with D unclear. V gave up 2 bases and J gave up 4 bases, with 12 bases separating them. The CDR3 has 15 amino acids. CDR1 is MNHEY and CDR2 is SVGAGI in the germline V gene. The CDR3 coding sequence is TGTGCCAGCAGTTACGGCAGGAATGGGAATCAGCCCCAGCATTTT. It is translated as CASSYGRNGNQPQHF.

This clone was seen a single time. This chain joins TRBV19 and TRBJ1-6, with D maybe TRBD1 (5 bases). The ends were cut back, 7 bases at V and 12 bases at J, with 16 bases in the middle. The CDR3 extends over 13 amino acids. CDR1 LNHDA and CDR2 SQIVND come from the germline V gene (reference sequence). The CDR3: CASTVDRFKPLHF. The CDR3, as DNA: TGTGCCAGTACCGTCGACAGATTCAAACCCCTCCACTTT.

This rearrangement joins TRBV7-2 to TRBJ2-1, with D perhaps matching TRBD2 (6 bases). From germline, CDR1 is SGHTA and CDR2 FQGNSA. Trimming took off 5 bases at V and 7 bases at J, with 21 bases between the two ends. This CDR3 spans 16 amino acids. The CDR3 DNA follows: TGTGCCAGCAGCGATACCACCGGGACTGGCCTGAATGAGCAGTTCTTC. This gives the protein CASSDTTGTGLNEQFF.

The chain uses TRBV14 and TRBJ2-7; 8 bases map to TRBD1. The ends lost 5 bases at V and 7 bases at J; junction bases unmatched: 7. CDR1 SGHDN and CDR2 FVKESK come from the germline V gene. This CDR3 contains 13 residues. The CDR3 sequence is CASSTQGAGEQYF. The CDR3 DNA follows: TGTGCCAGCAGCACCCAGGGGGCGGGGGAGCAGTACTTC.

The CDR3 region is CASSIRTGDKTEAFF. The CDR3 DNA follows: TGCGCCAGCAGCATAAGGACAGGGGATAAGACTGAAGCTTTCTTT. J is TRBJ1-1 and V is TRBV5-1, with TRBD1 identical over 9 bases. Unmatched junction bases numbered 9, after V lost 4 bases and J lost 5 bases. CDR3 length: 15 residues. CDR1 SGHRS and CDR2 YFSETQ come from the germline V gene.

This rearrangement joins TRBV27 to TRBJ1-6; D gene ambiguous. V lost 3 bases and J 5 bases, leaving 8 bases between the germline ends. This CDR3 region has 14 residues. Per the germline V gene, CDR1 is MNHEY and CDR2 is SMNVEV (reference sequence). CDR3 bases: TGTGCCAGCAGTTTCTTGGCAGATAATTCACCCCTCCACTTT. It codes for CASSFLADNSPLHF.

This rearrangement joins TRBV3-1 (or the pseudogene TRBV3-2) to TRBJ2-1, with D possibly matching TRBD1 (6 bases). The CDR3 runs to 14 residues. Germline V gene data show CDR1 as LGHDT and CDR2 as YNNKEL (reference sequence). Trimming stripped 4 bases from V and 5 bases from J, with 12 bases between. The CDR3 is CASSPRNRDNEQFF. The DNA of the CDR3 is TGTGCCAGCAGCCCTCGGAACAGGGACAATGAGCAGTTCTTC.

The rearrangement uses TRBV6-1 and TRBJ2-6; 9 positions match TRBD1. From germline, CDR1 is MNHNS and CDR2 SASEGT. This CDR3 contains 19 residues. V gave up 4 bases and J gave up 0 bases; unmatched junction bases: 10. The CDR3 sequence: CASSALGQGPYSGANVLTF. CDR3 bases: TGTGCCAGCAGTGCGTTGGGACAGGGCCCCTACTCTGGGGCCAACGTCCTGACTTTC.

The J gene is TRBJ2-1, the V gene TRBV6-2 or TRBV6-3; 8 bases line up with TRBD2. Germline trimming cut 0 bases from V and 4 bases from J; bases unmatched to any gene: 8. Germline V gives CDR1 MNHEY, CDR2 SVGEGT. This CDR3 has 17 residues. The DNA of the CDR3 is TGTGCCAGCAGTTACTCTCCCCCCGGGGGGGTATACAATGAGCAGTTCTTC. It encodes CASSYSPPGGVYNEQFF.

The chain recombines TRBV13 with TRBJ1-5; TRBD1 is a possible D gene (5 bases). Germline values: CDR1 PRHDT, CDR2 FYEKMQ (reference sequence). Trimming removed 4 bases at V and 1 base at J, with 8 bases between. The CDR3 totals 14 residues. DNA of the CDR3: TGTGCCAGCAGCTGGGCAGGGAGCAATCAGCCCCAGCATTTT. Translation: CASSWAGSNQPQHF.

This clone was seen a handful of times. The chain combines TRBV6-5 with TRBJ2-1; D unclear. Trimming took 4 bases from V and 1 from J, leaving 11 bases between them. Germline CDR1 reads MNHEY; CDR2 reads SVGAGI. The CDR3 spans 15 residues. CDR3 protein: CASSWSGPSYNEQFF. CDR3 coding DNA: TGTGCCAGCAGTTGGTCGGGTCCATCCTACAATGAGCAGTTCTTC.

V gene TRBV7-8 combines with J gene TRBJ1-3; 12 bases align to TRBD1. The CDR3 runs 17 residues. Germline V gene sequence: CDR1 SGHVS, CDR2 FQNEAQ. V lost 4 bases and J lost 3; bases outside the gene matches: 7. The CDR3 DNA follows: TGTGCCAGCAGCTCCCGGGACAGGGGGCGGTTTGGAAACACCATATATTTT. Translation: CASSSRDRGRFGNTIYF. Complete variable domain (other parts from reference TRBV7-8 and TRBJ1-3): GAGVSQSPRYKVAKRGQDVALRCDPISGHVSLFWYQQALGQGPEFLTYFQNEAQLDKSGLPSDRFFAERPEGSVSTLKIQRTQQEDSAVYLCASSSRDRGRFGNTIYFGEGSWLTVV.

V is TRBV6-1 and J is TRBJ2-7; no firm D call. Germline loops: CDR1 MNHNS, CDR2 SASEGT. V was trimmed by 2 bases and J by 7 bases, leaving 15 bases between them. CDR3 length: 14 residues. For the CDR3, the DNA is TGTGCCAGCAGTGAAAGCACTTTTCGAAGAGAGCAGTACTTC. Protein sequence: CASSESTFRREQYF.

The chain is built from TRBV19 and TRBJ1-4, with 7 bases lining up with TRBD1. Trimming cost V 5 bases and J 10 bases; bases outside gene matches: 7. Germline V gene data show CDR1 as LNHDA and CDR2 as SQIVND (reference sequence). The CDR3 contains 13 residues. The CDR3 DNA reads as TGTGCCAGTAGTGAAGGGGGCCAAGGAAAACTGTTTTTT. This sequence encodes CASSEGGQGKLFF. Complete variable domain (other parts from reference TRBV19 and TRBJ1-4): DGGITQSPKYLFRKEGQNVTLSCEQNLNHDAMYWYRQDPGQGLRLIYYSQIVNDFQKGDIAEGYSVSREKKESFPLTVTSAQKNPTAFYLCASSEGGQGKLFFGSGTQLSVL.

The rearrangement uses TRBV6-5 and TRBJ1-5; no clear D. The CDR3 length is 13 residues. The germline V gene encodes CDR1 MNHEY and CDR2 SVGAGI. V was trimmed by 6 bases and J by 7 bases, leaving 13 bases between them. For the CDR3, the DNA is TGTGCCAGCAGCCAGGACCGAGGGCAGCCCCAGCATTTT. This encodes CASSQDRGQPQHF.

The sample holds a few counts of this clone. The chain recombines TRBV2 with TRBJ2-2, with a tentative D call TRBD2 (5 bases). Germline lookup yields CDR1 SNHLY and CDR2 FYNNEI. The CDR3 totals 15 residues. The ends were cut back, 4 bases at V and 5 bases at J, with 14 bases in the middle. CDR3 sequence (DNA): TGTGCCAGCAGTGTTGAAGGGAGACAAACCGGGGAGCTGTTTTTT. The encoded protein is CASSVEGRQTGELFF.

CDR3 DNA: TGTGCCAGCATTTCTCCCGGGCCGGGGACAGATACGCAGTATTTT. Its protein is CASISPGPGTDTQYF. The rearrangement joins TRBV6-5 to TRBJ2-3; a weak D match, TRBD2 (5 bases). Trimming shortened V by 7 bases and J by 3 bases, and 17 bases separated the two germline ends. This CDR3 has 15 residues. Germline lookup yields CDR1 MNHEY and CDR2 SVGAGI.

The chain recombines TRBV19 with TRBJ2-5; D gene uncertain. Germline V lookup: CDR1 LNHDA, CDR2 SQIVND (reference sequence). The V gene lost 6 bases and the J gene lost 5 bases, with 13 bases spanning the gap. This CDR3 comprises 13 residues. The CDR3 reads CASSTGPSETQYF. For the CDR3, the DNA is TGTGCCAGTAGCACGGGTCCTTCGGAGACCCAGTACTTC.

The V gene is TRBV24-1, the J gene TRBJ1-5; D is ambiguous. This CDR3 is 14 amino acids long. Trimming left V 4 bases short and J 0 bases short, with 6 bases between. Germline CDR1 and CDR2: KGHDR and SFDVKD. CDR3 DNA sequence: TGTGCCACCAGTGACCCTAATAGCAATCAGCCCCAGCATTTT. This encodes CATSDPNSNQPQHF.